This TCR beta chain is drawn from a study of OX40 agonist ivuxolimab in advanced cancers. TCRdb's copy holds only in-frame clones and misses some; the assay was immunoSEQ multiplex PCR. This sample carries about 66,000 clones, 75% to 90% of them seen once, and the ten largest clones take around 2%. Per germline, CDR1 SEHNR and CDR2 FQNEAQ (reference sequence). The CDR3 sequence is 15 residues long. V was clipped by 1 base and J by 4 bases; unmatched bases: 4. The genes are TRBV7-9 and TRBJ2-1, with 7 bases fitting TRBD1. The sequencing used CD4+ or CD8+ T cells sorted from blood, collected in a trial of the OX40 agonist ivuxolimab. The receptor comes from an adult with an advanced solid tumor such as melanoma, head and neck, liver or kidney cancer. CDR3 coding DNA: TGTGCCAGCAGCTTAGGAGGGGGCGGGTACAATGAGCAGTTCTTC. Protein product: CASSLGGGGYNEQFF.